The rows below give T cell receptor beta chains drawn from one sample of a study of T-cell reconstitution after alpha-beta-depleted transplantation in children. TCRdb fed the PCR reads into MiXCR, producing one record per CDR3 protein. This sample has more than 550,000 distinct CDR3 sequences, with over 9.5% found just once. The source material was PBMCs from the stem cell graft donor, sampled from the stem cell graft. These TCRs come from a human donor who donated a stem cell graft to a child with acute myeloid leukemia. Both conserved end residues are part of each CDR3. The order of the fields is V gene, clone size, J gene, D gene, CDR3 DNA, CDR3 protein. A D gene is named only where the DNA matches it firmly. Clone size is stated in some rows and not others, as once, few, many or a class when expanded.

TRBV9	few	TRBJ2-5	TRBD2	TGTGCCAGCAGCTCCCGCGGACTAGCGGCGGAGACCCAGTACTTC	CASSSRGLAAETQYF
TRBV5-1	few	TRBJ1-5	NA	TGCGCCAGCAGTCACAGGGTCGATCAGCCCCAGCATTTT	CASSHRVDQPQHF
TRBV29-1	many	TRBJ1-1	NA	TGCAGCGTCCGACAGGTCCAGAACACTGAAGCTTTCTTT	CSVRQVQNTEAFF
TRBV15	many	TRBJ2-1	TRBD2	TGTGCCACCAGCAGGACTAGCGGGAGTTTAAATGAGCAGTTCTTC	CATSRTSGSLNEQFF
TRBV11-2	NA	TRBJ2-5	NA	TGTGCCAGCAGCTCGGATCGGTTGGGGGAGACCCAGTACTTC	CASSSDRLGETQYF
TRBV7-8	many	TRBJ2-7	NA	TGTGCCAGCAGCTTAGAGGGCACCTACGAGCAGTACTTC	CASSLEGTYEQYF
TRBV20-1	few	TRBJ2-4	TRBD2	TGCAGTGCTAGAGGATCAGCGGGAGGGGACAAAAACATTCAGTACTTC	CSARGSAGGDKNIQYF
TRBV7-3	many	TRBJ2-5	NA	TGTGCCAGCAGCTTGGTTTTCGAAGAGACCCAGTACTTC	CASSLVFEETQYF
TRBV20-1	few	TRBJ2-7	TRBD2	TGCAGTGCTAGAGATCGGGTAGCGGGAAGGCACGAGCAGTACTTC	CSARDRVAGRHEQYF
TRBV12-3/TRBV12-4	NA	TRBJ2-5	NA	TGTGCCAGCAGCCAGTTTGATGGGGAGACCCAGTACTTC	CASSQFDGETQYF
TRBV7-2	NA	TRBJ1-1	NA	TGTGCCAGCAGCTTGAAAGGGGCCCCGGGGGCTTTCTTT	CASSLKGAPGAFF
TRBV27	few	TRBJ2-4	NA	TGTGCCAGCAGTTTATTAGGGCTAGATAAAAACATTCAGTACTTC	CASSLLGLDKNIQYF
TRBV12-3/TRBV12-4	few	TRBJ1-1	TRBD1	TGTGCCAGCAGTACTAGGACAGGGTGGAACACTGAAGCTTTCTTT	CASSTRTGWNTEAFF
TRBV29-1	NA	TRBJ2-1	NA	TGCAGCTCCCAGGTCGGGGATGAGCAGTTCTTC	CSSQVGDEQFF